This TCR beta chain stems from a study of early T cells in non-severe SARS-CoV-2 infection. The wider study: Investigators sequenced bulk RNA drawn from unsorted whole blood, and chains remained unpaired.

The trim removed 1 base at V and 0 bases at J, leaving 12 bases unmatched. CDR3 size: 20 residues. Germline CDR1 SGHTA, CDR2 FQGNSA. Unique molecular identifiers tagged individual cDNA molecules. TCRdb passed the 5' RACE reads through MiXCR, listing each CDR3 protein once. This sample carries 80,000 to 95,000 distinct CDR3 sequences, roughly 13% of them seen once, and the ten largest clones take about 1.5%. This clonotype was seen many times. This sequence originates from an adult who was a healthcare worker with PCR-confirmed SARS-CoV-2 infection or an uninfected control (not recorded which). V gene TRBV7-2 combines with J gene TRBJ1-6; 7 bases are shared with TRBD1. The specimen sequenced was whole blood. CDR3 region: CASSLGGDRVFSSYNSPLHF. DNA for the CDR3: TGTGCCAGCAGCTTAGGCGGTGACAGGGTCTTTAGCTCCTATAATTCACCCCTCCACTTT.